The sequence of this T cell receptor beta chain was determined in a study of T cells in Graves' hyperthyroidism and ophthalmopathy. Study findings and constraints: Blood also showed most of the thyroid clonotypes that were expanded above 0.001.

From RNA transcripts, TCR beta CDR3 regions were amplified. The HTBI set primed first-round TCR CDR3 RT-PCR. Using its own MiXCR run on the multiplex PCR reads, TCRdb lists one record per CDR3 protein. Here the sample spans a few hundred thousand distinct CDR3 sequences, 15% to 19% being singletons. V was clipped by 6 bases and J by 1 base, with 9 bases between them. The CDR3 loop spans 13 amino acids. From germline, CDR1 is DFQATT and CDR2 SNEGSKA (reference sequence). The sample holds many counts of this clonotype. What it recognizes is unknown. This TCR derives from a woman aged 25 to 39 with Graves' hyperthyroidism. Sequenced input: blood. This chain joins TRBV20-1 and TRBJ1-4; D is undetermined. CDR3 residues: CSAQRVTNEKLFF. CDR3 nucleotide sequence: TGCAGTGCCCAAAGGGTAACTAATGAAAAACTGTTTTTT.